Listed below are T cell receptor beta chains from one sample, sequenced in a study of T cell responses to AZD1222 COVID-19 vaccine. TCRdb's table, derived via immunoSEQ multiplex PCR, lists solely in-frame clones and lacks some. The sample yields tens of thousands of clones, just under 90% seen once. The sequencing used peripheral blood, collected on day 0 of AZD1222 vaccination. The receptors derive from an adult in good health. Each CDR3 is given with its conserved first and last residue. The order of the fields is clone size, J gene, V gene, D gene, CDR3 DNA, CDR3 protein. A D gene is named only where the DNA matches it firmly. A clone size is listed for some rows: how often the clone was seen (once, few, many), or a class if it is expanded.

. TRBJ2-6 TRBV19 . TGTGCCAGTAGGCCAGAGGGGTCTGGGGCCAACGTCCTGACTTTC CASRPEGSGANVLTF
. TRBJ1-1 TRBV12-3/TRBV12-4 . TGTGCCAGCAGTTCGGCCTTCACTGAAGCTTTCTTT CASSSAFTEAFF
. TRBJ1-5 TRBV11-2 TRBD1 TGTGCCAGCAGCTTTGTTAGACAGGGTATTTTTCAGCCCCAGCATTTT CASSFVRQGIFQPQHF
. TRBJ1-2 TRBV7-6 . TGTGCCAGCAGCTTAGACGTTGGGGGCTTTAACTATGGCTACACCTTC CASSLDVGGFNYGYTF
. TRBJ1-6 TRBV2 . TGTGCCAGCTCTTCCCCGAATTCACCCCTCCACTTT CASSSPNSPLHF
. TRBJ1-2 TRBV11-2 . TGTGCCAGCAGCCCCAAAGGGGGTTCTAACTATGGCTACACCTTC CASSPKGGSNYGYTF
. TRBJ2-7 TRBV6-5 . TGTGCCAGCAGTAGCCGGGACCGCTTCTACGAGCAGTACTTC CASSSRDRFYEQYF
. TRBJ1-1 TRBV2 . TGTGCCAGCAGCTTTACAGTGAACACTGAAGCTTTCTTT CASSFTVNTEAFF
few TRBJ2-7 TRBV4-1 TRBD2 TGCGCCAGCAGCCTGGGGACTAGCGGGGACTACGAGCAGTACTTC CASSLGTSGDYEQYF
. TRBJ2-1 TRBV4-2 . TGTGCCAGCAGCTTGGGGCACAATGAGCAGTTCTTC CASSLGHNEQFF
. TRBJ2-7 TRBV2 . TGTGCCAGCCGTTATGGGGGCCTGTACGAGCAGTACTTC CASRYGGLYEQYF
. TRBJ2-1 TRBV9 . TGTGCCAGCAGCGTAGTAAGTTCTCTGCCAAACAATGAGCAGTTCTTC CASSVVSSLPNNEQFF
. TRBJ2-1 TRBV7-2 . TGTGCCAGCAGCTTGGCCTACCTCAATGAGCAGTTCTTC CASSLAYLNEQFF
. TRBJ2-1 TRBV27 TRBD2 TGTGCCAGCACCGGGGGGAACAATGAGCAGTTCTTC CASTGGNNEQFF
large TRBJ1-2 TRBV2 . TGTGCCAGCAGTCTAATGGGTCAGGGAGTGGATGTCTATGGCTACACCTTC CASSLMGQGVDVYGYTF
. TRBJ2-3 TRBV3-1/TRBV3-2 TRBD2 TGTGCCAGCAGCCCCGGGACTAGGGGTAGCGCAGATACGCAGTATTTT CASSPGTRGSADTQYF
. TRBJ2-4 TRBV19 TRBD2 TGTGCCAGTAGATCGGCGGGGGGCGCAAACATTCAGTACTTC CASRSAGGANIQYF
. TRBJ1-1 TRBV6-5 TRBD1 TGTGCCAGCAGTTACGATTCCGGGACAGATGAAGCTTTCTTT CASSYDSGTDEAFF
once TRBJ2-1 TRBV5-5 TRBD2 TGTGCCAGCAGCGTAGTGCCTGGACTAGCGGACCAGTTCTTC CASSVVPGLADQFF
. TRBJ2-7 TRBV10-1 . TGCGCCAGTCGAGAGACGGAGTATCCCCCTCCGATCTCCTACGAGCAGTACTTC CASRETEYPPPISYEQYF
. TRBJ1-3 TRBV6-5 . TGTGCCAGCAGTTACTCGGGCAGGGCGAAAAACACCATATATTTT CASSYSGRAKNTIYF
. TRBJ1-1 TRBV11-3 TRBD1 TGTGCCAGCAGCTTAACGGGACAGCTGAACACTGAAGCTTTCTTT CASSLTGQLNTEAFF
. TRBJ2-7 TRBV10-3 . TGTGCCATCAGTGAGGGAACGTACGAGCAGTACTTC CAISEGTYEQYF
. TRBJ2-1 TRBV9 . TGTGCCAGCAGCCTCGGCCCTGAGCGGTTCTTC CASSLGPERFF
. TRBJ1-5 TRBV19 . TGTGCCAGCCACCCCCGGGGGCTCGCAGGTCAGCCCCAGCATTTT CASHPRGLAGQPQHF
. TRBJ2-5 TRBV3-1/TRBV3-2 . TGTGCCAGCAGCCAAGATTTCCGACAGACGAAAGAGACCCAGTACTTC CASSQDFRQTKETQYF
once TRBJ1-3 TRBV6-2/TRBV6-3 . TGTGCCAGCAGTTACCACGTTCTGACGGCCATGGGAAACACCATATATTTT CASSYHVLTAMGNTIYF
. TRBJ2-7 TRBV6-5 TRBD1 TGTGCCAGCAGCAGGGACAGGGCAAGCGAGCAGTACTTC CASSRDRASEQYF
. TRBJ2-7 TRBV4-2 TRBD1 TGTGCCAGCAGTCGGACAGGGGCCTACGAGCAGTACTTC CASSRTGAYEQYF
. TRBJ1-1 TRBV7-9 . TGTGCCAGCAGCAACCCAGGCGGGGAGAGCGCTTTCTTT CASSNPGGESAFF
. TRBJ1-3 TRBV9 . TGTGCCAGCAGCCCGAGGTATGGGGGAGACGCAGCTGGAAACACCATATATTTT CASSPRYGGDAAGNTIYF